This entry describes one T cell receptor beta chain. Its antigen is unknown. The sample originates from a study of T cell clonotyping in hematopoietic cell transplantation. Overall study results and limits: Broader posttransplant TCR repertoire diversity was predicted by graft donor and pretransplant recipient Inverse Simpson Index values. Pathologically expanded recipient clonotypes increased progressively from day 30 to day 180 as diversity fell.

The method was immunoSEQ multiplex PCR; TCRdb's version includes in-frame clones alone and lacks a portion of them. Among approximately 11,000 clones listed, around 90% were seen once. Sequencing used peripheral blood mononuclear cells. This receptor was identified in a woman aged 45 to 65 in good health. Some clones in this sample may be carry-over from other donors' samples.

In DNA form, the CDR3 reads TGTGCCAGCTCCCGGGGGGAGGCTAAGGACTATGGCTACACCTTC. It is translated as CASSRGEAKDYGYTF. The V and J genes are TRBV7-2 and TRBJ1-2; TRBD1 might be the D (5 bases). V lost 8 bases to trimming and J lost 3 bases, with 19 bases between them. This CDR3 is built from 15 residues. The germline V gene encodes CDR1 SGHTA and CDR2 FQGNSA. Supplemented by reference TRBV7-2 and TRBJ1-2, the full variable domain reads GAGVSQSPSNKVTEKGKDVELRCDPISGHTALYWYRQSLGQGLEFLIYFQGNSAPDKSGLPSDRFSAERTGGSVSTLTIQRTQQEDSAVYLCASSRGEAKDYGYTFGSGTRLTVV.